This TCR beta chain came from a study of T cells in Graves' hyperthyroidism and ophthalmopathy. Study findings and constraints: A 13 V-J model separated ophthalmopathy from stable hyperthyroidism. Ophthalmopathy, which appeared later, was predicted by the model a median 6.5 months before onset.

This clonotype occurred many times. Its antigen remains unidentified. PBMCs were derived from about 9.1 ml fresh peripheral blood. There were TCR beta CDR3 regions amplified from RNA transcripts. The primer set for the first-round RT-PCR of the TCR CDR3 was HTBI. Each CDR3 protein gets one entry after TCRdb re-called the multiplex PCR reads with MiXCR. Of more than 300,000 distinct CDR3 sequences in the sample, around a sixth were seen once. V was clipped by 7 bases and J by 5 bases, with 11 bases between them. Germline CDR1 and CDR2: LNHDA and SQIVND (reference sequence). The CDR3 length is 12 residues.

Sequencing was done on a sample of blood. This clonotype was sampled from a man between 18 and 35 years old with Graves' ophthalmopathy. The chain couples TRBV19 to TRBJ1-1; D possibly corresponds to TRBD1 (5 bases). The CDR3 sequence: CASNFGGTEAFF. The CDR3 DNA is TGTGCCAGTAATTTTGGGGGGACTGAAGCTTTCTTT.